This T cell receptor beta chain was identified during a study of identical twins. Overall study findings and caveats: Rather than following the same donors, the conclusions depended on cross-sectional statistical analysis.

Turning to this clonotype: As yet, its antigen is unknown.

Germline loops: CDR1 SNHLY, CDR2 FYNNEI. The CDR3 runs 12 residues. V lost 6 bases and J lost 7, with 9 bases in between. One entry per CDR3 protein results from TCRdb running MiXCR on the 5' RACE reads. The sample yields 550,000 to 800,000 distinct CDR3 sequences, under 8.5% seen once. The data were also submitted as part of a second study, on yellow fever vaccine responses in identical twins.

The sequencing sample was made of PBMCs. The chain joins TRBV2 to TRBJ1-4; D gene ambiguous. The sequence was obtained from a woman aged 18-29 years in good health. CDR3 amino acids: CASRILIEKLFF. The CDR3 nucleotides read TGTGCCAGCAGGATCCTTATTGAAAAACTGTTTTTT.